The 5 T cell receptor beta chains listed next were all sequenced from one sample in a study of CD8 T cells in ankylosing spondylitis. TCRdb recomputed calls from the 5' RACE reads with MiXCR, one row per CDR3 protein. The sample has about 350,000 distinct CDR3 sequences, approximately 20% seen once. Sequences were obtained from blood, either unsorted or a sorted T cell fraction (not recorded which). Receptor source: a male donor with ankylosing spondylitis or in good health (not recorded which).

V usage is TRBV5-1 and J usage is TRBJ2-7, with a weak D call TRBD2 (6 bases). The V and J ends lost 4 bases and 0 bases respectively, with 14 bases between them. CDR3 length: 15 amino acids. The V gene's germline CDR1 is SGHRS and CDR2 YFSETQ. CDR3 sequence reads: CASSRAGGSSYEQYF. The CDR3 DNA is TGCGCCAGCAGCCGAGCCGGGGGTAGCTCCTACGAGCAGTACTTC. Combining the CDR3 with reference TRBV5-1 and TRBJ2-7 gives the whole variable domain KAGVTQTPRYLIKTRGQQVTLSCSPISGHRSVSWYQQTPGQGLQFLFEYFSETQRNKGNFPGRFSGRQFSNSRSEMNVSTLELGDSALYLCASSRAGGSSYEQYFGPGTRLTVT.

V is TRBV11-3 and J is TRBJ2-1; tentative D call: TRBD2 (6 bases). The germline V gene has CDR1 SGHNT and CDR2 YENEEA. With 3 bases removed from V and 5 bases from J, the gap between germline ends came to 17 bases. This CDR3 contains 16 residues. CDR3 nucleotides: TGTGCCAGCAGCTTCGCGATCGGACTACCTCACAATGAGCAGTTCTTC. Its translation is CASSFAIGLPHNEQFF. The full variable domain, with the rest looked up from reference TRBV11-3 and TRBJ2-1, is EAGVVQSPRYKIIEKKQPVAFWCNPISGHNTLYWYLQNLGQGPELLIRYENEEAVDDSQLPKDRFSAERLKGVDSTLKIQPAELGDSAVYLCASSFAIGLPHNEQFFGPGTRLTVL.

This chain uses TRBV10-3 with TRBJ2-5; perhaps TRBD2 as D (6 bases). CDR3 length: 17 residues. Trimming took 1 base from V and 0 from J, leaving 15 bases between them. Germline assignment: CDR1 ENHRY and CDR2 SYGVKD. The CDR3 reads CAISELDQGGNQETQYF. The CDR3 DNA sequence: TGTGCCATCAGTGAGTTGGACCAAGGAGGGAACCAAGAGACCCAGTACTTC.

This clonotype was seen a handful of times. The rearrangement joins TRBV3-1 to TRBJ2-7; D possibly corresponds to TRBD2 (6 bases). The ends were cut back, 3 bases at V and 2 bases at J, with 17 bases in the middle. The CDR3 has 16 residues. The germline CDR1 and CDR2 sequences are LGHDT and YNNKEL (reference sequence). The CDR3 spells CASSHGRGLPPYEQYF. In DNA form, the CDR3 reads TGTGCCAGCAGCCACGGTAGGGGACTGCCCCCCTACGAGCAGTACTTC.

The genes are TRBV29-1 and TRBJ2-1; TRBD1 aligns across 7 bases. Germline-derived CDR1 and CDR2 are SQVTM and ANQGSEA. This CDR3 has 11 residues. Trimming cost V 4 bases and J 10 bases; bases outside gene matches: 4. The CDR3 region is CSVGQGMEQFF. The CDR3 DNA is TGCAGCGTTGGACAGGGAATGGAGCAGTTCTTC.